This entry lists 25 T cell receptor beta chains sequenced from one sample in a study of blood T cell repertoires in COVID-19. Repertoires were generated with immunoSEQ multiplex PCR, while TCRdb's copy carries only in-frame clones and drops some. The sample includes more than 95,000 clones, about 80% of them seen just once. The sequenced sample was peripheral blood. These receptor sequences come from a man aged 55 to 70 with acute or convalescent COVID-19.

The chain uses TRBV18 and TRBJ1-1; TRBD1 agrees at 9 bases. CDR3 length: 14 residues. Germline values: CDR1 KGHSH, CDR2 LQKENI. V lost 5 bases and J lost 5; bases outside the gene matches: 6. The CDR3 DNA is TGTGCCAGCTCAGTACAGGGGGCGCAGACTGAAGCTTTCTTT. As protein: CASSVQGAQTEAFF.

CDR3 DNA: TGTGCCAGCAGCCCCCGGGACAGGGTTTACGAGCAGTACTTC. Its translation is CASSPRDRVYEQYF. The chain carries TRBV7-8 and TRBJ2-7, with TRBD1 matching 9 bases. This CDR3 has 14 amino acids. V lost 5 bases, J lost 4 bases, and 6 bases stayed unmatched. CDR1 is SGHVS, CDR2 FQNEAQ, per germline.

This chain uses TRBV6-5 with TRBJ1-2, with 10 bases aligning to TRBD1. The trim removed 5 bases at V and 6 bases at J, leaving 3 bases unmatched. CDR1 is MNHEY, CDR2 SVGAGI, per germline. This CDR3 comprises 13 residues. As DNA, the CDR3 is TGTGCCAGCAGTAAGGGACAGGGGAATGGCTACACCTTC. Its translation is CASSKGQGNGYTF.

This clone was seen more than once but under ten times. The chain employs TRBV2 and TRBJ1-3; tentatively, D is TRBD1 (6 bases). Germline loops: CDR1 SNHLY, CDR2 FYNNEI. CDR3 length: 18 residues. V was shortened by 4 bases and J by 4 bases, with 23 bases between the two germline ends. CDR3 sequence (DNA): TGTGCCAGCAGTGTCAAAAGATTACAGCAGGGGTTCGGAAACACCATATATTTT. It is translated as CASSVKRLQQGFGNTIYF. Together with reference TRBV2 and TRBJ1-3, the CDR3 gives the full variable domain: EPEVTQTPSHQVTQMGQEVILRCVPISNHLYFYWYRQILGQKVEFLVSFYNNEISEKSEIFDDQFSVERPDGSNFTLKIRSTKLEDSAMYFCASSVKRLQQGFGNTIYFGEGSWLTVV.

Only a few counts were recorded for this clone. The chain combines TRBV2 with TRBJ2-7, with D perhaps matching TRBD2 (6 bases). The CDR3 length is 13 residues. Trimming stripped 7 bases from V and 5 bases from J, with 15 bases between. Germline values: CDR1 SNHLY, CDR2 FYNNEI. CDR3 loop: CASMAGSGHEQYF. CDR3 in DNA: TGTGCCAGCATGGCCGGGAGCGGCCACGAGCAGTACTTC. Full variable domain (remainder filled in from reference TRBV2 and TRBJ2-7): EPEVTQTPSHQVTQMGQEVILRCVPISNHLYFYWYRQILGQKVEFLVSFYNNEISEKSEIFDDQFSVERPDGSNFTLKIRSTKLEDSAMYFCASMAGSGHEQYFGPGTRLTVT.

This chain connects TRBV2 to TRBJ1-4; unclear D gene. The CDR3 runs to 16 residues. V was cut by 8 bases and J by 7 bases, with 23 bases left in between. The germline V gene encodes CDR1 SNHLY and CDR2 FYNNEI. CDR3 sequence: CASRGGMGGRGEKLFF. CDR3 DNA: TGTGCCAGCCGAGGTGGGATGGGAGGGCGTGGTGAAAAACTGTTTTTT.

The J gene is TRBJ2-2, the V gene TRBV5-1; D perhaps matches TRBD2 (6 bases). The CDR3 extends over 14 amino acids. V was clipped by 3 bases and J by 2 bases, with 8 bases between them. CDR1 and CDR2 (germline): SGHRS, YFSETQ. CDR3: CASSSGLNTGELFF. CDR3 sequence (DNA): TGCGCCAGCAGCTCGGGACTCAACACCGGGGAGCTGTTTTTT.

This chain links TRBV5-1 with TRBJ2-3; 8 bases map to TRBD2. V was pared by 2 bases and J by 4 bases, with 9 bases of the junction left unmatched. The CDR3 is 16 amino acids. Looked up from germline, CDR1 is SGHRS and CDR2 is YFSETQ. In DNA, the CDR3 is TGCGCCAGCAGCTTAGCCGGGACTAGTGGGGCAGATACGCAGTATTTT. Amino acids: CASSLAGTSGADTQYF. Filled out from reference TRBV5-1 and TRBJ2-3, the complete variable domain reads KAGVTQTPRYLIKTRGQQVTLSCSPISGHRSVSWYQQTPGQGLQFLFEYFSETQRNKGNFPGRFSGRQFSNSRSEMNVSTLELGDSALYLCASSLAGTSGADTQYFGPGTRLTVL.

The chain employs TRBV20-1 and TRBJ2-5; 9 nucleotides align to TRBD2. The CDR3 runs 14 residues. Germline CDR1 and CDR2: DFQATT and SNEGSKA (reference sequence). With 3 bases clipped from V and 3 bases from J, the junction kept 5 bases outside the gene matches. This CDR3 is CSASHSGSEETQYF. The DNA of the CDR3 is TGCAGTGCTAGTCATAGCGGGAGTGAAGAGACCCAGTACTTC.

This clone was detected once. The CDR3 sequence: CASSQRAGGETQYF. CDR3 in DNA: TGTGCCAGCAGCCAAAGAGCGGGAGGGGAGACCCAGTACTTC. V usage is TRBV13 and J usage is TRBJ2-5, with 10 bases aligning to TRBD2. The V gene end was trimmed by 5 bases and the J gene end by 5 bases; junction bases not matched to a gene: 5. Germline V gene lookup returns CDR1 PRHDT and CDR2 FYEKMQ (reference sequence). The CDR3 spans 14 residues.

This clone has more than one count but fewer than ten. J is TRBJ2-7 and V is TRBV5-4; 9 positions match TRBD1. In germline, CDR1 is SGHNT, CDR2 YYREEE (reference sequence). The CDR3 spans 14 residues. With 3 bases clipped from V and 2 bases from J, the junction kept 3 bases outside the gene matches. The CDR3 spells CASSSGQGAYEQYF. The CDR3 bases are TGTGCCAGCAGCTCGGGACAGGGCGCCTACGAGCAGTACTTC.

The chain is built from TRBV24-1 and TRBJ2-5; the D gene is possibly TRBD2 (5 bases). V dropped 3 bases and J dropped 5 bases, with 12 bases sitting between them. The CDR3 is made up of 14 amino acids. Germline values: CDR1 KGHDR, CDR2 SFDVKD. This chain's CDR3 is CATSDIGPGETQYF. The CDR3 region has the DNA TGTGCCACCAGTGATATCGGACCGGGGGAGACCCAGTACTTC.

The chain carries TRBV5-4 and TRBJ2-5; D ambiguous. The germline CDR1 and CDR2 sequences are SGHNT and YYREEE (reference sequence). The V gene lost 1 base and the J gene lost 5 bases, with 6 bases spanning the gap. The CDR3 runs to 12 residues. DNA of the CDR3: TGTGCCAGCAGCTTGCAACGGGAGACCCAGTACTTC. Translation gives CASSLQRETQYF.

V and J are TRBV12-3 or TRBV12-4 and TRBJ1-2; D gene ambiguous. There are 13 residues in the CDR3. Trimming cost V 1 base and J 7 bases, with 10 bases left between them. CDR3 in DNA: TGTGCCAGCAGTTTAGGAGGAGCTATTGGCTACACCTTC. Translated: CASSLGGAIGYTF.

The chain couples TRBV29-1 to TRBJ2-7; the D is unclear. Trimming removed 7 bases from V and 4 bases from J, with 14 bases in between. Germline V gene data show CDR1 as SQVTM and CDR2 as ANQGSEA. The CDR3 contains 12 residues. The CDR3 is CSAVGDGYEQYV. The CDR3 nucleotides are TGCAGCGCTGTGGGTGACGGGTACGAGCAGTACGTC.

The rearrangement joins TRBV10-3 to TRBJ1-1; 7 bases agree with TRBD1. Germline CDR1 is ENHRY and CDR2 is SYGVKD. The CDR3 has 13 residues. The J segment lost 6 bases and the V segment lost 10 bases, leaving 11 bases of the junction unmatched. The CDR3 DNA follows: TGTGCCACACAGGGGAAGGAAACCTCTGAAGCTTTCTTT. This translates into CATQGKETSEAFF.

V and J are TRBV7-8 and TRBJ1-5; D is possibly TRBD1 (6 bases). Germline CDR1 SGHVS, CDR2 FQNEAQ. The CDR3 loop spans 14 amino acids. V was clipped by 5 bases and J by 2 bases, with 10 bases between them. The CDR3 protein is CASSLRQGNQPQHF. The CDR3, as DNA: TGTGCCAGCAGCCTTAGACAGGGCAATCAGCCCCAGCATTTT.

This chain uses TRBV10-3 with TRBJ2-1; 13 positions agree with TRBD2. V lost 5 bases and J lost 1; bases outside the gene matches: 2. There are 16 residues in the CDR3. CDR1 is ENHRY, CDR2 SYGVKD, per germline. The CDR3 DNA reads as TGTGCCATCAGTCCGACTAGCGGGAGGTCCTACAATGAGCAGTTCTTC. Its protein product is CAISPTSGRSYNEQFF.

This clone was seen a handful of times. DNA of the CDR3: TGTGCCAGCAGCCAAGACATTGCGGGAGGGATCCATGAGCAGTTCTTC. Translated: CASSQDIAGGIHEQFF. V is TRBV4-2 and J is TRBJ2-1, with 9 positions matching TRBD2. Trimming removed 0 bases from V and 8 bases from J; junction bases left unmatched: 8. There are 16 residues in the CDR3. Per germline, CDR1 LGHNA and CDR2 YNFKEQ.

A remark on this clone: The sample has other DNA sequences that encode this CDR3 too. V usage is TRBV3-1 (or the pseudogene TRBV3-2) and J usage is TRBJ2-2; D unclear. Germline V gives CDR1 LGHDT, CDR2 YNNKEL (reference sequence). This CDR3 contains 12 residues. Between the trimmed V and J ends, which lost 1 base and 6 bases, there was a span of 3 bases. CDR3 in DNA: TGTGCCAGCAGCCAAGTATCCGGGGAGCTGTTTTTT. It codes for CASSQVSGELFF.

The chain employs TRBV28 and TRBJ2-7, with TRBD2 as a possible D gene (6 bases). Trimming took 9 bases from V and 2 from J, leaving 14 bases between them. The CDR3 has 13 amino acids. Germline V gene data show CDR1 as MDHEN and CDR2 as SYDVKM. The CDR3 nucleotides read TGTGCCAGTCACGGGAGTGGCCCCTACGAGCAGTACTTC. Protein: CASHGSGPYEQYF.

The chain combines TRBV10-2 with TRBJ2-2; 11 bases agree with TRBD2. The CDR3 loop spans 16 amino acids. The V and J ends lost 8 bases and 3 bases, in that order; junction bases with no gene match: 8. CDR1 and CDR2 from the germline V gene are WSHSY and SAAADI. The CDR3 nucleotides read TGCGCCAGCCGTGGAGTAGCGGGAGGGTACACCGGGGAGCTGTTTTTT. It codes for CASRGVAGGYTGELFF.

The chain is built from TRBV7-9 and TRBJ1-1, with a weak D call TRBD1 (6 bases). The germline CDR1 and CDR2 sequences are SEHNR and FQNEAQ (reference sequence). The V end lost 4 bases, the J end lost 0 bases, and 12 bases lay between the germline ends. The CDR3 spans 15 residues. CDR3 in amino acids: CASSSRTAMNTEAFF. The CDR3 DNA reads TGTGCCAGCAGCTCCCGGACAGCCATGAACACTGAAGCTTTCTTT.

This rearrangement joins TRBV6-5 to TRBJ2-7; 7 bases match TRBD1. This CDR3 spans 12 amino acids. The V and J ends lost 11 bases and 5 bases, in that order; junction bases with no gene match: 9. Germline loops: CDR1 MNHEY, CDR2 SVGAGI. The CDR3, as DNA: TGTGCCTACTCATACGACAGGGACGAGCAGTACTTC. Protein sequence: CAYSYDRDEQYF.

The rearrangement links TRBV5-1 to TRBJ2-5; D is perhaps TRBD2 (6 bases). The V end lost 0 bases, the J end lost 5 bases, and 17 bases lay between the germline ends. The CDR3 is 16 amino acids. Looked up from germline, CDR1 is SGHRS and CDR2 is YFSETQ. CDR3 region: CASSLGSGGVGETQYF. The CDR3 DNA sequence: TGCGCCAGCAGCTTGGGTAGCGGAGGGGTTGGGGAGACCCAGTACTTC.